A single TCR beta chain is shown here with its context. Its antigen is unknown. The data stem from a study of cytomegalovirus exposure and HLA in healthy donors. This PCR relied on a set of 60 Vbeta primers and 13 Jbeta primers. Some clones are missing from TCRdb's copy, which holds only in-frame ones; the method was immunoSEQ multiplex PCR. The table lists some 120,000 clones, about 68% of them singletons. Study results and caveats: At a 0.05 false discovery rate, a later analysis found around 15,000 TCR beta sequences to be associated with HLA alleles. Prediction of most subjects' HLA-A and HLA-B alleles by TCR beta sequences was reportedly accurate.

The germline V gene has CDR1 SGHDT and CDR2 YYEEEE. The CDR3 extends over 16 amino acids. V lost 4 bases and J lost 3; bases outside the gene matches: 6. The V gene is TRBV5-6, the J gene TRBJ2-2, with 10 bases that match TRBD1. This receptor was obtained from a woman between 40 and 50 years old in good health and CMV-seropositive. Source material: PBMCs. In nucleotides, the CDR3 is TGTGCCAGCAGCGGGGACAGGGGCTCTGACACCGGGGAGCTGTTTTTT. This encodes CASSGDRGSDTGELFF. The entire variable domain, with the rest obtained from reference TRBV5-6 and TRBJ2-2, is as follows: DAGVTQSPTHLIKTRGQQVTLRCSPKSGHDTVSWYQQALGQGPQFIFQYYEEEERQRGNFPDRFSGHQFPNYSSELNVNALLLGDSALYLCASSGDRGSDTGELFFGEGSRLTVL.